The 22 T cell receptor beta chains given below trace back to one sample, sequenced in a study of a mutant IDH1 vaccine in newly diagnosed glioma. The antigens of these receptors remain unknown. Time point here: week 5, during vaccination. Doses comprised 300 ug of mutant IDH1 20-mer peptide each, plus topical imiquimod. Sequencing was performed with immunoSEQ multiplex PCR; in TCRdb, only in-frame clones are kept and a portion is missing. The profile shows roughly 51,000 clones, about 81% of them singletons. This material consisted of PBMCs, taken from a glioma patient whose treatment included an IDH1 peptide vaccine. The origin of the receptors is a man aged 25 to 40 with glioma.

This chain connects TRBV5-4 to TRBJ1-2, with 9 bases identical to TRBD1. The CDR3 sequence is 16 residues long. Germline CDR1 is SGHNT and CDR2 is YYREEE (reference sequence). V trimming: 3 bases; J trimming: 7 bases; junction bases outside the gene matches: 13. The CDR3: CASSWSQGANPTGYTF. The CDR3 DNA sequence: TGTGCCAGCAGCTGGTCACAGGGGGCGAACCCTACTGGCTACACCTTC.

The chain combines TRBV30 with TRBJ2-7; 7 bases line up with TRBD1. The CDR3 length is 12 residues. V dropped 4 bases and J dropped 1; count of bases not matched to a gene: 1. Per the germline V gene, CDR1 is GTSNPN and CDR2 is SVGIG (reference sequence). The CDR3 nucleotides read TGTGCCTGGACACAGGGGTCCTACGAGCAGTACTTC. Residues: CAWTQGSYEQYF.

The chain couples TRBV6-5 to TRBJ1-1, with a tentative D call TRBD1 (5 bases). This CDR3 region has 14 residues. Trimming took off 8 bases at V and 11 bases at J, with 24 bases between the two ends. The germline CDR1 and CDR2 sequences are MNHEY and SVGAGI. This CDR3 reads CASSSQAPAGRAFF. CDR3 DNA: TGTGCCAGCTCCTCTCAAGCCCCCGCAGGGCGGGCTTTCTTT.

The chain is built from TRBV7-8 and TRBJ2-7; D remains ambiguous. Germline CDR1 SGHVS, CDR2 FQNEAQ. This CDR3 has 14 amino acids. V lost 2 bases, J lost 2 bases, and 10 bases lay in between. In DNA, the CDR3 is TGTGCCAGCAGCTTATGGGGTTCTACCTACGAGCAGTACTTC. Protein product: CASSLWGSTYEQYF.

In its sample, this clone was seen once. The chain couples TRBV7-9 to TRBJ1-5, with a tentative D call TRBD1 (5 bases). Trimming pared 4 bases from V and 5 bases from J, leaving 12 bases between. Germline CDR1 SEHNR, CDR2 FQNEAQ (reference sequence). This CDR3 comprises 14 residues. The CDR3 sequence is CASSSSLGHQPQHF. CDR3 nucleotides: TGTGCCAGCAGCTCCTCCTTGGGGCATCAGCCCCAGCATTTT.

The gene calls are TRBV5-1 and TRBJ2-1, with unresolved D. The CDR3 length is 17 residues. V was shortened by 0 bases and J by 7 bases, with 20 bases between the two germline ends. Looked up from germline, CDR1 is SGHRS and CDR2 is YFSETQ. The CDR3 DNA reads TGCGCCAGCAGCTTGGCCTATGGGTCAGATGGGCGGAATGAGCAGTTCTTC. Amino acid sequence: CASSLAYGSDGRNEQFF.

The chain recombines TRBV7-8 with TRBJ2-7; 9 positions agree with TRBD2. This CDR3 contains 16 residues. Losses at the gene ends were 5 bases for V and 3 bases for J; bases not matched to a gene: 11. Germline V lookup: CDR1 SGHVS, CDR2 FQNEAQ. The CDR3 loop is CASSLDSGGGVYEQYF. The CDR3 DNA reads as TGTGCCAGCAGCCTCGATAGCGGGGGTGGGGTCTACGAGCAGTACTTC.

The J gene is TRBJ1-1, the V gene TRBV19; D unclear. Trimming removed 1 base from V and 1 base from J, with 4 bases in between. CDR3 length: 13 amino acids. CDR1 and CDR2 from the germline V gene are LNHDA and SQIVND (reference sequence). In DNA form, the CDR3 reads TGTGCCAGTAGTATAGGCAGGAACACTGAAGCTTTCTTT. Protein sequence: CASSIGRNTEAFF.

The chain joins TRBV18 to TRBJ2-7; 8 bases line up with TRBD2. With V trimmed by 3 bases and J by 4 bases, 8 bases remained unmatched. CDR1 KGHSH and CDR2 LQKENI come from the germline V gene. The CDR3 totals 15 residues. Written as DNA, the CDR3 is TGTGCCAGCTCACCTTTAGCGGGAAATAATTACGAGCAGTACTTC. Protein sequence: CASSPLAGNNYEQYF. Full variable domain (remainder filled in from reference TRBV18 and TRBJ2-7): NAGVMQNPRHLVRRRGQEARLRCSPMKGHSHVYWYRQLPEEGLKFMVYLQKENIIDESGMPKERFSAEFPKEGPSILRIQQVVRGDSAAYFCASSPLAGNNYEQYFGPGTRLTVT.

This chain joins TRBV5-1 and TRBJ2-2, with TRBD2 matching over 9 bases. This CDR3 spans 16 amino acids. With V trimmed by 4 bases and J by 2 bases, 6 bases remained unmatched. Germline V gives CDR1 SGHRS, CDR2 YFSETQ. CDR3 in DNA: TGCGCCAGCAGCCCCGCGGGGGGGTATAACACCGGGGAGCTGTTTTTT. Its translation is CASSPAGGYNTGELFF.

This clone is a singleton in its sample. V and J are TRBV10-2 and TRBJ2-7; 9 positions match TRBD1. CDR1 and CDR2 from the germline V gene are WSHSY and SAAADI. V trimming: 8 bases; J trimming: 6 bases; junction bases outside the gene matches: 8. This CDR3 comprises 13 residues. Here the CDR3 reads CASGQGPPFEQYF. The DNA of the CDR3 is TGCGCCAGCGGACAGGGGCCCCCATTCGAGCAGTACTTC.

This clone was seen just once. The chain employs TRBV10-2 and TRBJ2-5; D is possibly TRBD2 (5 bases). The CDR3 has 15 amino acids. Germline V gene data show CDR1 as WSHSY and CDR2 as SAAADI. Trimming left V 4 bases short and J 3 bases short, with 15 bases between. Written as DNA, the CDR3 is TGCGCCAGCAGTGGTGGGAGCGGCCTCAAAGAGACCCAGTACTTC. Its protein product is CASSGGSGLKETQYF.

The V gene is TRBV10-1, the J gene TRBJ2-3, with D possibly TRBD2 on 6 matching bases. This CDR3 is built from 15 residues. Germline V gene sequence: CDR1 WNHNN, CDR2 SYGVQD (reference sequence). The V gene lost 5 bases and the J gene lost 2 bases, with 14 bases spanning the gap. The CDR3 protein is CASSNNRGYTDTQYF. In DNA form, the CDR3 reads TGCGCCAGCAGTAATAACCGGGGGTACACAGATACGCAGTATTTT.

This clone was detected a few times. The chain employs TRBV6-5 and TRBJ1-1; D remains ambiguous. From germline, CDR1 is MNHEY and CDR2 SVGAGI. Trimming stripped 0 bases from V and 0 bases from J, with 8 bases between. The CDR3 is 15 residues long. The CDR3 reads CASSYSSWVNTEAFF. CDR3 bases: TGTGCCAGCAGTTACTCTTCTTGGGTGAACACTGAAGCTTTCTTT.

This clone has just a few counts. J is TRBJ1-3 and V is TRBV10-1; D is unclear. V was pared by 3 bases and J by 4 bases, with 7 bases between. Germline CDR1 and CDR2: WNHNN and SYGVQD (reference sequence). The CDR3 runs 13 residues. CDR3 protein: CASSDPGGNTIYF. CDR3 coding DNA: TGCGCCAGCAGTGATCCGGGGGGAAACACCATATATTTT.

Comment on this clone: Other nucleotide sequences in the sample specify the same CDR3. V is TRBV2 and J is TRBJ1-1, with D perhaps TRBD1 (5 bases). Germline lookup yields CDR1 SNHLY and CDR2 FYNNEI. The V gene lost 2 bases and the J gene lost 1 base, with 8 bases spanning the gap. The CDR3 consists of 14 residues. DNA of the CDR3: TGTGCCAGCAGTGAAACAGGTGAGAACACTGAAGCTTTCTTT. It specifies CASSETGENTEAFF.

The gene calls are TRBV5-1 and TRBJ2-7; 8 nucleotides align to TRBD1. The length of the CDR3 is 13 residues. J gave up 7 bases and V 0 bases, and 3 bases lay outside the gene matches. Germline V gene data show CDR1 as SGHRS and CDR2 as YFSETQ. For the CDR3, the DNA is TGCGCCAGCAGCTTGGGACAGGGGCTAGAGCAGTACTTC. Encoded protein: CASSLGQGLEQYF.

The chain combines TRBV6-1 with TRBJ2-7; 7 bases match TRBD1. V shed 0 bases, J shed 4 bases, and the junction held 6 bases outside the gene matches. Germline V gene sequence: CDR1 MNHNS, CDR2 SASEGT. The CDR3 has 15 amino acids. For the CDR3, the DNA is TGTGCCAGCAGTGAAGCAAGGGACAGAATGTACGAGCAGTACTTC. Its protein product is CASSEARDRMYEQYF.

The chain is built from TRBV9 and TRBJ2-5; 9 positions match TRBD2. The CDR3 has 16 residues. Trimming removed 0 bases from V and 4 bases from J; junction bases left unmatched: 7. The germline gives CDR1 SGDLS, CDR2 YYNGEE. The CDR3 spells CASSVGSGGFRETQYF. Here the CDR3 DNA reads TGTGCCAGCAGCGTAGGTAGCGGGGGATTTCGAGAGACCCAGTACTTC.

This clone turned up a few times. J is TRBJ1-5 and V is TRBV2, with D uncertain. Germline loops: CDR1 SNHLY, CDR2 FYNNEI. V lost 6 bases to trimming and J lost 0 bases, with 12 bases between them. This CDR3 has 15 residues. The CDR3 protein is CASSRRRDSNQPQHF. The DNA for the CDR3 is TGTGCCAGCAGCCGAAGACGGGATAGCAATCAGCCCCAGCATTTT.

The chain employs TRBV2 and TRBJ2-5; 7 nucleotides agree with TRBD1. Germline loops: CDR1 SNHLY, CDR2 FYNNEI. The CDR3 sequence is 14 residues long. The ends lost 4 bases at V and 4 bases at J; junction bases unmatched: 6. The chain's CDR3 is CASSVEGTVETQYF. CDR3 sequence (DNA): TGTGCCAGCAGTGTAGAGGGGACAGTAGAGACCCAGTACTTC.

V is TRBV7-6 and J is TRBJ2-2; 13 bases map to TRBD2. V shed 5 bases, J shed 6 bases, and the junction held 9 bases outside the gene matches. This CDR3 has 17 residues. CDR1 is SGHVS and CDR2 is FNYEAQ in the germline V gene. The CDR3 loop reads CASSAALLAGGAGELFF. For the CDR3, the DNA is TGTGCCAGCAGCGCCGCGCTACTAGCGGGGGGGGCCGGGGAGCTGTTTTTT.